This T cell receptor beta chain was profiled in a study of identical twins. Per the germline V gene, CDR1 is MDHEN and CDR2 is SYDVKM. Trimming removed 6 bases at V and 3 bases at J, with 10 bases between. The CDR3 length is 13 residues. TCRdb itself ran the 5' RACE reads through MiXCR, one entry per CDR3 protein. Of about 700,000 distinct CDR3 sequences in the sample, over 8.5% are singletons; the top ten hold 0.75% to 1%. For this clonotype: Its target is not known.

Points from the study as a whole: Diverse VJ usage suggested most zero-insertion clonotypes were not invariant T cells.

These data were likewise used in another study, on yellow fever vaccine responses in identical twins.

The sequence was collected from a woman younger than 30 in good health. The chain has TRBV28 and TRBJ2-3; a possible D gene is TRBD1 (6 bases). Specimen: PBMCs. In DNA form, the CDR3 reads TGTGCCAGCAGAAACAGGGCAACAGATACGCAGTATTTT. Its translation is CASRNRATDTQYF. Drawing the rest from reference TRBV28 and TRBJ2-3, the complete variable domain is DVKVTQSSRYLVKRTGEKVFLECVQDMDHENMFWYRQDPGLGLRLIYFSYDVKMKEKGDIPEGYSVSREKKERFSLILESASTNQTSMYLCASRNRATDTQYFGPGTRLTVL.